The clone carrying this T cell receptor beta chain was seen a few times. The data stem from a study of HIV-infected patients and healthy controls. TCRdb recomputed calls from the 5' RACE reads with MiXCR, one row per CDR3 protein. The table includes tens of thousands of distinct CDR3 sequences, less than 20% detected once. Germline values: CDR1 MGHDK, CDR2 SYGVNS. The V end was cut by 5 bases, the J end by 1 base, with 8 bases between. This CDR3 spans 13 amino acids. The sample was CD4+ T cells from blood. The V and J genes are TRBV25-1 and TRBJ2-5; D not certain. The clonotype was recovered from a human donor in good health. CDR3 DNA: TGTGCCAGCAGTTTTGCAGCCCAAGAGACCCAGTACTTC. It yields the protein CASSFAAQETQYF.